The clone carrying this TCR beta chain was observed once. Followed over time, Seattle patients had been enrolled while infection was active. Germline CDR1 LGHNA, CDR2 YNFKEQ. The length of the CDR3 is 16 residues. The V gene lost 1 base and the J gene lost 3 bases, with 13 bases spanning the gap. Original data processing: Amplifying reference gene primers gave estimates of nucleated cell counts. Assay: immunoSEQ multiplex PCR; the TCRdb copy retains only in-frame clones and omits some. That table gives V, J and clone size, and the DNA gave D and trimming. Counted here are about 260,000 clones, around nine tenths occurring once; the ten biggest clones make up roughly 12%. The entry originates in a study of blood T cell repertoires in COVID-19. Study background: Acute-phase and convalescent COVID-19 samples originated in the United States, Italy and Spain.

This rearrangement joins TRBV4-2 to TRBJ1-5, with TRBD1 as a possible D gene (6 bases). This receptor was identified in a woman in her thirties with COVID-19, enrolled during active disease. Sequencing was performed on peripheral blood. The CDR3 reads CASSQGQGQPNQPQHF. The CDR3 DNA reads as TGTGCCAGCAGCCAAGGCCAGGGACAACCCAATCAGCCCCAGCATTTT.